This passage covers 27 T cell receptor beta chains from one sample sequenced in a study of blood T cell repertoires in COVID-19. Here immunoSEQ multiplex PCR was the method, and the copy in TCRdb shows in-frame clones only, minus some. Here the sample spans 250,000 or so clones, roughly 86% being singletons. Input material: peripheral blood. These receptors came from a middle-aged man with active or convalescent COVID-19.

This clone was observed once. V and J are TRBV27 and TRBJ1-6; D gene ambiguous. Germline V gene data show CDR1 as MNHEY and CDR2 as SMNVEV (reference sequence). The V end lost 5 bases, the J end lost 9 bases, and 20 bases lay between the germline ends. This CDR3 comprises 16 residues. Written as DNA, the CDR3 is TGTGCCAGCAGTCCCAATGAGCTTTTGAGTGGTTCACCCCTCCACTTT. Its protein product is CASSPNELLSGSPLHF.

This chain joins TRBV7-8 and TRBJ2-7; 10 bases are shared with TRBD2. CDR3 size: 14 residues. CDR1 SGHVS and CDR2 FQNEAQ come from the germline V gene. The trim removed 5 bases at V and 3 bases at J, leaving 4 bases unmatched. The CDR3 protein is CASSPRTSGYEQYF. The CDR3 DNA reads TGTGCCAGCAGCCCTCGGACTAGCGGCTACGAGCAGTACTTC.

This clone was seen once. Given a far larger clone just one base away, this is likely a sequencing read error. The genes are TRBV7-9 and TRBJ2-1, with TRBD2 matching 8 bases. J was trimmed by 5 bases and V by 3 bases; bases with no gene match: 3. There are 14 residues in the CDR3. Germline V lookup: CDR1 SEHNR, CDR2 FQNEAQ (reference sequence). The CDR3 sequence: CASSLSSGNNEQFF. CDR3 bases: TGTGCCAGCAGCTTGAGTAGCGGGAACAATGAGCAGTTCTTC.

The rearrangement uses TRBV19 and TRBJ2-7, with D perhaps TRBD1 (6 bases). Germline CDR1 LNHDA, CDR2 SQIVND (reference sequence). This CDR3 contains 15 residues. Between the trimmed V and J ends, which lost 5 bases and 0 bases, there was a span of 14 bases. Written as DNA, the CDR3 is TGTGCCAGTAGTTACCGTAGGGGGAGCTCCTACGAGCAGTACTTC. This gives the protein CASSYRRGSSYEQYF.

This clone was found a few times. This rearrangement joins TRBV9 to TRBJ2-3, with 10 positions matching TRBD2. Trimming cost V 3 bases and J 2 bases; bases outside gene matches: 15. This CDR3 is built from 19 residues. Germline-derived CDR1 and CDR2 are SGDLS and YYNGEE. The CDR3 spells CASSGVGSGRAGYTDTQYF. As DNA, the CDR3 is TGTGCCAGCAGCGGTGTGGGAAGCGGGAGGGCCGGATACACAGATACGCAGTATTTT.

The chain carries TRBV9 and TRBJ1-1; 8 positions agree with TRBD1. The V gene end was trimmed by 0 bases and the J gene end by 5 bases; junction bases not matched to a gene: 9. This CDR3 is built from 16 residues. The germline V gene encodes CDR1 SGDLS and CDR2 YYNGEE. CDR3 residues: CASSVEAGGWRTEAFF. In DNA, the CDR3 is TGTGCCAGCAGCGTAGAAGCAGGGGGCTGGAGAACTGAAGCTTTCTTT.

The gene calls are TRBV27 and TRBJ1-2; possible D gene TRBD1, 5 bases. The CDR3 loop spans 13 amino acids. Germline V gene data show CDR1 as MNHEY and CDR2 as SMNVEV (reference sequence). Trimming pared 1 base from V and 8 bases from J, leaving 11 bases between. CDR3: CASSLFRGGGYTF. DNA of the CDR3: TGTGCCAGCAGTTTATTTCGTGGGGGGGGCTACACCTTC.

The rearrangement joins TRBV9 to TRBJ2-5, with TRBD2 identical over 9 bases. CDR1 and CDR2 from the germline V gene are SGDLS and YYNGEE. V lost 0 bases and J lost 5; bases outside the gene matches: 8. The CDR3 has 16 amino acids. The CDR3, as DNA: TGTGCCAGCAGCGTAGATGGCGGGGGGGCCGCGGAGACCCAGTACTTC. This sequence encodes CASSVDGGGAAETQYF.

J is TRBJ2-3 and V is TRBV28, with D possibly being TRBD1 (6 bases). Germline CDR1 MDHEN, CDR2 SYDVKM. This CDR3 has 15 residues. V was pared by 1 base and J by 0 bases, with 8 bases between. DNA of the CDR3: TGTGCCAGCAGTTTATATCAGGGGAGCACAGATACGCAGTATTTT. Translating it yields CASSLYQGSTDTQYF.

The chain has TRBV6-1 and TRBJ2-1; TRBD1 might be the D (6 bases). The V and J ends lost 3 bases and 8 bases respectively, with 14 bases between them. Looked up from germline, CDR1 is MNHNS and CDR2 is SASEGT. There are 14 residues in the CDR3. The CDR3 sequence is CASSDIQGVDEQFF. DNA of the CDR3: TGTGCCAGCAGTGACATACAGGGAGTCGATGAGCAGTTCTTC.

The V gene is TRBV7-2, the J gene TRBJ2-7, with a weak D call TRBD1 (6 bases). Germline V gives CDR1 SGHTA, CDR2 FQGNSA. V was shortened by 1 base and J by 5 bases, with 12 bases between the two germline ends. The CDR3 length is 14 residues. The chain's CDR3 is CASSLGQAWNEQYF. The DNA of the CDR3 is TGTGCCAGCAGCTTAGGACAGGCATGGAACGAGCAGTACTTC.

The CDR3 spells CASSAGGLNGNQPQHF. The CDR3 DNA follows: TGTGCCAGCAGCGCCGGGGGGCTCAACGGCAATCAGCCCCAGCATTTT. The chain uses TRBV7-8 and TRBJ1-5; tentatively, D is TRBD1 (6 bases). The CDR3 loop spans 16 amino acids. The V gene's germline CDR1 is SGHVS and CDR2 FQNEAQ. V was cut by 5 bases and J by 2 bases, with 16 bases left in between. Using reference TRBV7-8 and TRBJ1-5 for the parts outside the CDR3, the full variable domain is GAGVSQSPRYKVAKRGQDVALRCDPISGHVSLFWYQQALGQGPEFLTYFQNEAQLDKSGLPSDRFFAERPEGSVSTLKIQRTQQEDSAVYLCASSAGGLNGNQPQHFGDGTRLSIL.

This sequence joins TRBV2 and TRBJ1-4; possible D gene TRBD1, 5 bases. This CDR3 has 12 amino acids. V lost 9 bases, J lost 14 bases, and 19 bases lay in between. Per germline, CDR1 SNHLY and CDR2 FYNNEI. In DNA form, the CDR3 reads TGTGCCAGTTTGAGTGGGGGGAGTCGCCTGTTTTTT. Translated: CASLSGGSRLFF.

This sequence joins TRBV28 and TRBJ1-1; unclear D gene. The CDR3 spans 12 residues. Trimming stripped 6 bases from V and 0 bases from J, with 5 bases between. Germline V gene data show CDR1 as MDHEN and CDR2 as SYDVKM. This chain's CDR3 is CASRFMNTEAFF. In nucleotides, the CDR3 is TGTGCCAGCAGGTTCATGAACACTGAAGCTTTCTTT. Using reference TRBV28 and TRBJ1-1 for the parts outside the CDR3, the full variable domain is DVKVTQSSRYLVKRTGEKVFLECVQDMDHENMFWYRQDPGLGLRLIYFSYDVKMKEKGDIPEGYSVSREKKERFSLILESASTNQTSMYLCASRFMNTEAFFGQGTRLTVV.

The genes are TRBV3-1 (or the pseudogene TRBV3-2) and TRBJ2-7; 8 bases fit TRBD1. The CDR3 extends over 15 amino acids. The junction had 15 bases not matched to a gene; V was cut back by 8 bases and J by 6 bases. Germline V gene sequence: CDR1 LGHDT, CDR2 YNNKEL (reference sequence). The CDR3 loop reads CASLLSAAGGAEQYF. CDR3 bases: TGTGCCAGCCTCCTCAGCGCGGCAGGGGGCGCCGAGCAGTACTTC.

This chain connects TRBV6-5 to TRBJ1-2, with D possibly being TRBD1 (5 bases). The length of the CDR3 is 12 residues. The germline gives CDR1 MNHEY, CDR2 SVGAGI. Trimming took 2 bases from V and 7 from J, leaving 8 bases between them. The CDR3 loop reads CASSYGGAGYTF. CDR3 coding DNA: TGTGCCAGCAGTTACGGAGGGGCTGGCTACACCTTC.

The chain's CDR3 is CSAQGGLSYEQYF. The CDR3 bases are TGCAGCGCACAGGGGGGGCTGTCCTACGAGCAGTACTTC. The chain couples TRBV29-1 to TRBJ2-7; tentatively, D is TRBD1 (8 bases). The CDR3 spans 13 residues. The V end lost 7 bases, the J end lost 1 base, and 14 bases lay between the germline ends. The germline V gene encodes CDR1 SQVTM and CDR2 ANQGSEA.

Worth noting for this clone: Compared with germline, one end of the junction differs, possibly owing to a read error. J is TRBJ1-1 and V is TRBV20-1; TRBD1 aligns across 9 bases. The germline V gene encodes CDR1 DFQATT and CDR2 SNEGSKA (reference sequence). The CDR3 extends over 15 amino acids. The CDR3, as DNA: TGCAGTGCTAGTGAAAAGGACAGGGGCCCGTTCTTGTTCGTCTTT. This codes for CSASEKDRGPFLFVF.

The chain links TRBV6-5 to TRBJ1-1; no clear D gene. The V gene's germline CDR1 is MNHEY and CDR2 SVGAGI. The V gene lost 9 bases and the J gene lost 1 base, with 9 bases spanning the gap. The CDR3 covers 12 residues. The CDR3 nucleotides are TGTGCCAGTGGGCAGACGAACACTGAAGCTTTCTTT. It yields the protein CASGQTNTEAFF.

This clone came up once. The genes are TRBV5-4 and TRBJ2-3; possible D gene TRBD1, 6 bases. From germline, CDR1 is SGHNT and CDR2 YYREEE (reference sequence). This CDR3 has 14 residues. V was shortened by 1 base and J by 2 bases, with 8 bases between the two germline ends. The CDR3 DNA reads as TGTGCCAGCAGCTTGAGGGGGACCACAGATACGCAGTATTTT. Its translation: CASSLRGTTDTQYF.

The chain links TRBV13 to TRBJ1-5; possibly TRBD1 for D (6 bases). The V gene's germline CDR1 is PRHDT and CDR2 FYEKMQ (reference sequence). The CDR3 is 17 amino acids. The V gene lost 0 bases and the J gene lost 4 bases, with 16 bases spanning the gap. In DNA form, the CDR3 reads TGTGCCAGCAGCTTAGGCAGGGGACAAGGCTCAAATCAGCCCCAGCATTTT. It encodes CASSLGRGQGSNQPQHF. The full variable domain, completed using reference TRBV13 and TRBJ1-5, is AAGVIQSPRHLIKEKRETATLKCYPIPRHDTVYWYQQGPGQDPQFLISFYEKMQSDKGSIPDRFSAQQFSDYHSELNMSSLELGDSALYFCASSLGRGQGSNQPQHFGDGTRLSIL.

This sequence joins TRBV27 and TRBJ2-6; the D is unclear. CDR1 is MNHEY and CDR2 is SMNVEV in the germline V gene (reference sequence). The CDR3 contains 15 residues. With 5 bases removed from V and 0 bases from J, the gap between germline ends came to 8 bases. CDR3 protein: CASSLRPSGANVLTF. CDR3 DNA: TGTGCCAGCAGTCTCAGGCCCTCTGGGGCCAACGTCCTGACTTTC.

The rearrangement joins TRBV6-6 to TRBJ2-7; D remains unclear. The CDR3 loop spans 13 amino acids. The V end lost 5 bases, the J end lost 3 bases, and 11 bases lay between the germline ends. CDR1 is MNHNY and CDR2 is SVGAGI in the germline V gene (reference sequence). The CDR3 nucleotides are TGTGCCAGCAGTCCCCGAGTTAGCTACGAGCAGTACTTC. The encoded protein is CASSPRVSYEQYF.

This rearrangement joins TRBV7-2 to TRBJ1-5, with 7 bases aligning to TRBD1. The V gene's germline CDR1 is SGHTA and CDR2 FQGNSA. This CDR3 has 16 residues. V lost 1 base to trimming and J lost 4 bases; unmatched junction nucleotides: 7. The CDR3 is CASSLGGQALNQPQHF. The CDR3, as DNA: TGTGCCAGCAGCTTAGGAGGACAGGCCTTAAATCAGCCCCAGCATTTT. The full variable domain, its missing parts supplied by reference TRBV7-2 and TRBJ1-5, is GAGVSQSPSNKVTEKGKDVELRCDPISGHTALYWYRQSLGQGLEFLIYFQGNSAPDKSGLPSDRFSAERTGGSVSTLTIQRTQQEDSAVYLCASSLGGQALNQPQHFGDGTRLSIL.

The J gene is TRBJ2-1, the V gene TRBV5-1; 8 bases match TRBD1. Germline V CDR1 and CDR2: SGHRS, YFSETQ. The ends lost 3 bases at V and 9 bases at J; junction bases unmatched: 14. CDR3 length: 16 amino acids. CDR3 in DNA: TGCGCCAGCAGCTCCCAGGGGGCGGGGTCCCTCGGTGAGCAGTTCTTC. This sequence encodes CASSSQGAGSLGEQFF.

V is TRBV7-9 and J is TRBJ1-3; 7 bases align to TRBD1. CDR3 size: 14 residues. Germline values: CDR1 SEHNR, CDR2 FQNEAQ (reference sequence). Unmatched junction bases numbered 1, after V lost 5 bases and J lost 0 bases. The CDR3 region has the DNA TGTGCCAGCAGCCGGGACAGCTCTGGAAACACCATATATTTT. The encoded protein is CASSRDSSGNTIYF. The complete variable domain, with remaining parts taken from reference TRBV7-9 and TRBJ1-3, reads DTGVSQNPRHKITKRGQNVTFRCDPISEHNRLYWYRQTLGQGPEFLTYFQNEAQLEKSRLLSDRFSAERPKGSFSTLEIQRTEQGDSAMYLCASSRDSSGNTIYFGEGSWLTVV.

This sequence joins TRBV10-3 and TRBJ1-1; TRBD1 matches 7 bases. J gave up 1 base and V 6 bases, and 5 bases lay outside the gene matches. CDR3 length: 14 residues. Germline V gives CDR1 ENHRY, CDR2 SYGVKD. The CDR3 coding sequence is TGTGCCATCAGAGAGGGGGCGGCGAACACTGAAGCTTTCTTT. Protein product: CAIREGAANTEAFF.